This T cell receptor beta chain was recovered during a study of T cell changes during pregnancy in multiple sclerosis (dated by TCRdb to about 2019). Regarding the study in general: Changes in the T cell repertoire over the course of pregnancy were examined in this study in women with multiple sclerosis.

This clone was seen just once. Its recognized antigen is unknown. Qualities for individual bases were not recorded, and no much larger clone is one base off. The library was prepared using the immunoSEQ multiplex PCR assay. The table comes from immuneACCESS by way of TCRdb, which keeps in-frame sequences with V and J called. Part of the clones is missing from these tables; in studies checked, under half for an unresolved V gene and the rest for unknown reasons. Across this sample there are tens of thousands of clones, with around 96% seen only once. Jointly, the top ten make up 2% to 2.5% of the sample. CDR3 length: 15 amino acids, cysteine to phenylalanine. The entry retains the CDR3 DNA only, 45 bases that are in frame from base 1. CDR1 and CDR2 are drawn from the germline V gene: SGHVS, FQNEAQ. V lost 1 base and J lost 1 base; the stretch between them is 7 bases long.

The receptor was derived from a female donor with multiple sclerosis, enrolled in a pregnancy study. Source: CD8+ T cells from peripheral blood mononuclear cells, taken after pregnancy. This receptor chain uses TRBV7-8 and TRBJ2-2, with a tentative D gene TRBD2 over 5 matching bases. The nucleotide sequence reads as follows: TGTGCCAGCAGCTTAGTCGCGGGGAACACCGGGGAGCTGTTTTTT. This yields the protein CASSLVAGNTGELFF.